This T cell receptor (beta chain) was found in a study of T cells in Graves' hyperthyroidism and ophthalmopathy. Study-wide context: The blood sample was taken at first diagnosis, before treatment began. Findings of the study overall: Among clonotypes expanded in thyroid above 0.001, most were also found in blood. Through a model of 13 V-J features, ophthalmopathy was separated from stable hyperthyroidism.

Per the germline V gene, CDR1 is GTSNPN and CDR2 is SVGIG (reference sequence). V lost 3 bases and J 1 base, leaving 15 bases between the germline ends. This CDR3 comprises 15 residues. It was RNA transcripts that yielded the amplified TCR beta CDR3 regions. Primed by the HTBI set, a first-round RT-PCR was run on the TCR CDR3. TCRdb reanalysed the multiplex PCR reads using MiXCR and keeps one entry per CDR3 protein. Here the sample spans around 400,000 distinct CDR3 sequences, about 15% being singletons. This clonotype was detected ten times or more. Its cognate antigen is unknown. Patients affected by ophthalmopathy presented a Clinical Activity Score of at least 3, a NOSPECS grade of at least 4, and disease duration below 3 months.

The receptor was isolated from a woman aged 55-69 years with Graves' ophthalmopathy. The sequencing sample was made of blood. The J gene is TRBJ1-1, the V gene TRBV30, with D hard to call. The CDR3 DNA reads TGTGCCTGGAGGGACCCCGGACTCTGGAACACTGAAGCTTTCTTT. Its translation is CAWRDPGLWNTEAFF. The whole variable domain, filled in from reference TRBV30 and TRBJ1-1, reads SQTIHQWPATLVQPVGSPLSLECTVEGTSNPNLYWYRQAAGRGLQLLFYSVGIGQISSEVPQNLSASRPQDRQFILSSKKLLLSDSGFYLCAWRDPGLWNTEAFFGQGTRLTVV.